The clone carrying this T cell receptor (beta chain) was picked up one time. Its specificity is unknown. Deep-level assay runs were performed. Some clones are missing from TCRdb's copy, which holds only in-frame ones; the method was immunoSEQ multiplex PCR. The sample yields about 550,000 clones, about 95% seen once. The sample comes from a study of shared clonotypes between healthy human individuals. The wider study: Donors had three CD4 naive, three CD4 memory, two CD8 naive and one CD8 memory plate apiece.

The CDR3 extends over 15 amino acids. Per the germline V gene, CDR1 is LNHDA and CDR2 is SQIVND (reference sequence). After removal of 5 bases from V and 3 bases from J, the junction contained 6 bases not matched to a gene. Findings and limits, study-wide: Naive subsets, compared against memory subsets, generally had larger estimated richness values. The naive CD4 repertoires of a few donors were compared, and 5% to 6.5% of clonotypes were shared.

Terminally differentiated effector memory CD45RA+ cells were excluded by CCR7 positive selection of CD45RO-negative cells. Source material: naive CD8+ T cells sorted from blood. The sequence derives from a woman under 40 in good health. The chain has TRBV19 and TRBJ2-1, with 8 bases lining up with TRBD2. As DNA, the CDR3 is TGTGCCAGTAGTGTAACTAGCGGTTTCTACAATGAGCAGTTCTTC. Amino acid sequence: CASSVTSGFYNEQFF.